Below are 13 T cell receptor beta chains sequenced from a single sample in a study of blood T cells in healthy people across ages. It was with a sample-barcoded 5' primer and a J-beta primer mix that a second PCR of roughly 6 to 12 cycles was run. One entry per CDR3 protein results from TCRdb running MiXCR on the 5' RACE reads. Of more than 700,000 distinct CDR3 sequences listed, 53% are singletons. The sample comprised blood. These receptors all stem from a man of 80 years or more in good health.

V usage is TRBV5-1 and J usage is TRBJ2-1; D may be TRBD1 (5 bases). This CDR3 comprises 15 residues. Germline V gene data show CDR1 as SGHRS and CDR2 as YFSETQ. With 3 bases removed from V and 2 bases from J, the gap between germline ends came to 12 bases. The CDR3 DNA reads as TGCGCCAGCAGCTCCCGACAGCGACCCTACAATGAGCAGTTCTTC. This gives the protein CASSSRQRPYNEQFF.

This clonotype showed up just once. This chain joins TRBV6-6 and TRBJ1-1; D gene uncertain. Trimming shortened V by 7 bases and J by 0 bases, and 21 bases separated the two germline ends. Germline CDR1 is MNHNY and CDR2 is SVGAGI (reference sequence). The CDR3 runs 17 residues. CDR3 region: CASNVVSGSGMNTEAFF. CDR3 bases: TGTGCCAGCAATGTGGTTTCAGGATCGGGGATGAACACTGAAGCTTTCTTT.

This rearrangement joins TRBV12-3 or TRBV12-4 to TRBJ2-5, with no clear D. The DNA end is more similar to TRBJ2-7, so the J call may be wrong. The CDR3 runs 13 residues. This chain's CDR3 is CASSPRVVSEQYF. CDR3 DNA: TGTGCCAGCAGCCCTAGGGTAGTCTCCGAGCAGTACTTC.

V and J are TRBV29-1 and TRBJ1-2; tentative D call: TRBD1 (6 bases). Trimming took 7 bases from V and 4 from J, leaving 13 bases between them. CDR1 is SQVTM, CDR2 ANQGSEA, per germline. This CDR3 comprises 12 residues. The CDR3 nucleotides read TGCAGCGCTCGACAGGTGTCCTATGGCTACACCTTC. Its protein is CSARQVSYGYTF. Full variable domain (remainder filled in from reference TRBV29-1 and TRBJ1-2): SAVISQKPSRDICQRGTSLTIQCQVDSQVTMMFWYRQQPGQSLTLIATANQGSEATYESGFVIDKFPISRPNLTFSTLTVSNMSPEDSSIYLCSARQVSYGYTFGSGTRLTVV.

This chain joins TRBV20-1 and TRBJ1-2, with D possibly being TRBD1 (6 bases). The CDR3 is 14 amino acids. The V and J ends lost 1 base and 9 bases respectively, with 18 bases between them. Germline V gene data show CDR1 as DFQATT and CDR2 as SNEGSKA (reference sequence). The CDR3 region has the DNA TGCAGTGCTAGAGCTGGGAGCGACAGGAGGCGCTACACCTTC. Its protein is CSARAGSDRRRYTF.

The chain uses TRBV9 and TRBJ2-3, with 16 bases aligning to TRBD2. V shed 2 bases, J shed 0 bases, and the junction held 3 bases outside the gene matches. Germline V CDR1 and CDR2: SGDLS, YYNGEE. This CDR3 is built from 18 residues. In nucleotides, the CDR3 is TGTGCCAGCAGCGTGGGGACTAGCGGGAGGGTTAGCACAGATACGCAGTATTTT. Its translation: CASSVGTSGRVSTDTQYF.

This clonotype was counted a single time. Sequence at one end of the junction differs from germline and may be a read error. V gene TRBV7-2 combines with J gene TRBJ2-7, with TRBD2 as a possible D gene (5 bases). Germline V CDR1 and CDR2: SGHTA, FQGNSA. The CDR3 has 13 amino acids. The CDR3 is CANSLAPPYEQYF. Here the CDR3 DNA reads TGTGCCAACAGCCTAGCCCCACCCTACGAGCAGTACTTC.

The chain couples TRBV2 to TRBJ2-2; TRBD2 agrees at 13 bases. Germline V CDR1 and CDR2: SNHLY, FYNNEI. The V segment lost 6 bases and the J segment 8 bases; nucleotides outside the gene matches: 6. The CDR3 is 15 amino acids. In DNA form, the CDR3 reads TGTGCCAGCAGCGGACTAGCGGGAGCGGGGGGGGAGCTGTTTTTT. Protein product: CASSGLAGAGGELFF.

This chain uses TRBV13 with TRBJ1-3; TRBD1 is a possible D gene (6 bases). The CDR3 runs to 15 residues. CDR1 PRHDT and CDR2 FYEKMQ come from the germline V gene (reference sequence). Trimming cost V 6 bases and J 7 bases, with 19 bases left between them. This CDR3 reads CASSTTAGVGNTIYF. CDR3 nucleotides: TGTGCCAGCAGTACCACTGCAGGGGTAGGGAACACCATATATTTT. The whole variable domain, remainder taken from reference TRBV13 and TRBJ1-3, is AAGVIQSPRHLIKEKRETATLKCYPIPRHDTVYWYQQGPGQDPQFLISFYEKMQSDKGSIPDRFSAQQFSDYHSELNMSSLELGDSALYFCASSTTAGVGNTIYFGEGSWLTVV.

CDR3: CSAESATGSAGETQYF. The CDR3 nucleotides are TGCAGTGCCGAGAGTGCCACCGGTAGCGCCGGGGAGACCCAGTACTTC. This chain connects TRBV20-1 to TRBJ2-5; D is perhaps TRBD2 (5 bases). Germline values: CDR1 DFQATT, CDR2 SNEGSKA (reference sequence). V dropped 6 bases and J dropped 5 bases, with 25 bases sitting between them. CDR3 length: 16 residues.

The genes are TRBV7-6 and TRBJ1-4; D unclear. V was cut by 0 bases and J by 7 bases, with 9 bases left in between. This CDR3 contains 14 residues. Germline V gene data show CDR1 as SGHVS and CDR2 as FNYEAQ. In DNA, the CDR3 is TGTGCCAGCAGCTTAGCCACGCAGGCTGAAAAACTGTTTTTT. Its translation: CASSLATQAEKLFF.

The chain links TRBV3-1 to TRBJ2-1; D gene unclear. V was clipped by 0 bases and J by 7 bases, with 10 bases between them. This CDR3 has 14 amino acids. The germline gives CDR1 LGHDT, CDR2 YNNKEL (reference sequence). The CDR3 loop reads CASSQDYEVNEQFF. The CDR3 bases are TGTGCCAGCAGCCAAGATTACGAAGTGAATGAGCAGTTCTTC.

The gene calls are TRBV6-2 or TRBV6-3 and TRBJ2-4, with D possibly matching TRBD2 (6 bases). V lost 7 bases and J 7 bases, leaving 20 bases between the germline ends. The CDR3 has 15 residues. The germline CDR1 and CDR2 sequences are MNHEY and SVGEGT. The CDR3 bases are TGTGCCAGCACCCTAACGGTCGGGGGTGGCAACATTCAGTACTTC. The encoded protein is CASTLTVGGGNIQYF.